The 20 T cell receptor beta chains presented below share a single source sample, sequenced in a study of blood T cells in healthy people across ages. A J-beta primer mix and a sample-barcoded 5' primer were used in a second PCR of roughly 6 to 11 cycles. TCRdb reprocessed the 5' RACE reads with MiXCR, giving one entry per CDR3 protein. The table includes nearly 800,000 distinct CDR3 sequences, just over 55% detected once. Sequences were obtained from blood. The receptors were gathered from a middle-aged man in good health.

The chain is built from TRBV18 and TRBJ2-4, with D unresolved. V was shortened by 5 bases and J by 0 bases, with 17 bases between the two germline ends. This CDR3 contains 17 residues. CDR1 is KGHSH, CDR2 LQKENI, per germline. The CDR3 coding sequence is TGTGCCAGCTCATCCGTCACCGCTAGTCTAGCCAAAAACATTCAGTACTTC. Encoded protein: CASSSVTASLAKNIQYF.

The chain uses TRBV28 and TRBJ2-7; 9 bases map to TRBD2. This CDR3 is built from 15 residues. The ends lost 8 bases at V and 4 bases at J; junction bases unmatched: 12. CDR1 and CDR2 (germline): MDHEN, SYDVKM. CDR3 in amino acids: CASDGGGRASYEQYF. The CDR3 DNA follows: TGTGCCAGCGATGGCGGCGGGAGGGCCTCTTACGAGCAGTACTTC. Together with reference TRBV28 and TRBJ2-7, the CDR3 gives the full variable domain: DVKVTQSSRYLVKRTGEKVFLECVQDMDHENMFWYRQDPGLGLRLIYFSYDVKMKEKGDIPEGYSVSREKKERFSLILESASTNQTSMYLCASDGGGRASYEQYFGPGTRLTVT.

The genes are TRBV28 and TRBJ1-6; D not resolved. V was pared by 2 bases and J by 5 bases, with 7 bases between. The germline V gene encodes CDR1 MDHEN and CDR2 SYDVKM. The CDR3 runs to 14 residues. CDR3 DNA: TGTGCCAGCAGTTTACAACAAGATAATTCACCCCTCCACTTT. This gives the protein CASSLQQDNSPLHF.

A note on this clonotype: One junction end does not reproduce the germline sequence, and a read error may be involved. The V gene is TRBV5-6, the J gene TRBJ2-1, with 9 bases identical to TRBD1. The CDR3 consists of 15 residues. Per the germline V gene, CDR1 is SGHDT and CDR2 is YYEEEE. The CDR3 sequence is CASSFGTGYGNEQFF. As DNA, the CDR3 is TGCGCCAGCAGCTTCGGGACAGGGTACGGCAATGAGCAGTTCTTC.

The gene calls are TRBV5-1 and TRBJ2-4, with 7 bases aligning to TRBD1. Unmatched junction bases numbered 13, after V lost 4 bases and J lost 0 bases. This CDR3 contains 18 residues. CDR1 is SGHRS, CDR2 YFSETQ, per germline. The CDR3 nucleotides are TGCGCCAGCAGCCCCCATTCCCAGACAGGGTTAGCCAAAAACATTCAGTACTTC. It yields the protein CASSPHSQTGLAKNIQYF.

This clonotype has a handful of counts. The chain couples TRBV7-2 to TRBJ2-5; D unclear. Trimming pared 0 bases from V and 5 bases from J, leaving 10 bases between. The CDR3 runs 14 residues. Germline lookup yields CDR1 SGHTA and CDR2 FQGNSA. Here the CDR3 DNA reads TGTGCCAGCAGCTTAGCCAGCCCGGGCGAGACCCAGTACTTC. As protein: CASSLASPGETQYF.

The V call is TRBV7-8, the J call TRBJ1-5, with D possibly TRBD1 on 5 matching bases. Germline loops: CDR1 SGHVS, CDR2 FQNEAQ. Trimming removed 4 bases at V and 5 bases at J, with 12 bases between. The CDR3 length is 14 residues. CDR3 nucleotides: TGTGCCAGCAGCTCCTCGGGGGGGTATCAGCCCCAGCATTTT. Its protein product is CASSSSGGYQPQHF.

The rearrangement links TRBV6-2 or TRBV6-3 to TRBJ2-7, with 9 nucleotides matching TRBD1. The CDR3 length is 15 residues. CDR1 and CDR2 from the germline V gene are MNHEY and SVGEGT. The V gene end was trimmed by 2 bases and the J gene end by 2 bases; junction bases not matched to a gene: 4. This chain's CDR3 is CASSYTGQGTYEQYF. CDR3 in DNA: TGTGCCAGCAGTTACACGGGACAGGGCACCTACGAGCAGTACTTC.

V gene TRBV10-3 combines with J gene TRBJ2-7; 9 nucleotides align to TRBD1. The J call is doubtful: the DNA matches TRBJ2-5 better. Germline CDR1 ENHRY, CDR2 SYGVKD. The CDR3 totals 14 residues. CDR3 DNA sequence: TGTGCCATCAGTCCGACAGGGGGGATGGAGACCCAGTACTTC. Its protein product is CAISPTGGMETQYF.

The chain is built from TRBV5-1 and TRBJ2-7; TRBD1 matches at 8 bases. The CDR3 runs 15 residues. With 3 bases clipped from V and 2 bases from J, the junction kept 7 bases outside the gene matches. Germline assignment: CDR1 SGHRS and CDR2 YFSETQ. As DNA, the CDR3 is TGCGCCAGCAGCTGGAGCCAGGGGGCTGCCTACGAGCAGTACTTC. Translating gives CASSWSQGAAYEQYF.

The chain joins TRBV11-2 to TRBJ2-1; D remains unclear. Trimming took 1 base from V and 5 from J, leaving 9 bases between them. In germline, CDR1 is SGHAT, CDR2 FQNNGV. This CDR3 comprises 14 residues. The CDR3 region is CASSLGVLDNEQFF. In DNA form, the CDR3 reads TGTGCCAGCAGCTTAGGGGTTCTCGACAATGAGCAGTTCTTC. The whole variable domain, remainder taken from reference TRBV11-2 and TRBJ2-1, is EAGVAQSPRYKIIEKRQSVAFWCNPISGHATLYWYQQILGQGPKLLIQFQNNGVVDDSQLPKDRFSAERLKGVDSTLKIQPAKLEDSAVYLCASSLGVLDNEQFFGPGTRLTVL.

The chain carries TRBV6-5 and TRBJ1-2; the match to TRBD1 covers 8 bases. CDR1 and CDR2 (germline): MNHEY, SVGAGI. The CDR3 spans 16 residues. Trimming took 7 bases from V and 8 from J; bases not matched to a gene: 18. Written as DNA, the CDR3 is TGTGCCAGCACCTACCACACCCAGGGGGCAATCGGCGGCTACACCTTC. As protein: CASTYHTQGAIGGYTF.

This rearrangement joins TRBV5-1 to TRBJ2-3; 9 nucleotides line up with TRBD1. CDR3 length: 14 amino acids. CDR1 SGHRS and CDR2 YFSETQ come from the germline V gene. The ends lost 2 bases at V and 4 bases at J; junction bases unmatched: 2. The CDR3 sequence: CASSLRTGADTQYF. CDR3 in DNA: TGCGCCAGCAGCTTACGGACAGGGGCAGATACGCAGTATTTT. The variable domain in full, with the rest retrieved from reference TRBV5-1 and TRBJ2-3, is KAGVTQTPRYLIKTRGQQVTLSCSPISGHRSVSWYQQTPGQGLQFLFEYFSETQRNKGNFPGRFSGRQFSNSRSEMNVSTLELGDSALYLCASSLRTGADTQYFGPGTRLTVL.

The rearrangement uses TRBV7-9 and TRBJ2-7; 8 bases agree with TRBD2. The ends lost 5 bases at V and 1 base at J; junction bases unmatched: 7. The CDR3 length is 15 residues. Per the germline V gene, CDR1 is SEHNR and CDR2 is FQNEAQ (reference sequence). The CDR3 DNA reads TGTGCCAGCAGCGGTGGGGGACTAGTATCCTACGAGCAGTACTTC. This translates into CASSGGGLVSYEQYF.

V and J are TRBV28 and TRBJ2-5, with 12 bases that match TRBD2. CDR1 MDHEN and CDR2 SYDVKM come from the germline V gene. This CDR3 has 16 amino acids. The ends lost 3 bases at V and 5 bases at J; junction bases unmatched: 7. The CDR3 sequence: CASSFSTSGGSETQYF. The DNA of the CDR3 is TGTGCCAGCAGTTTTTCGACTAGCGGGGGTTCCGAGACCCAGTACTTC.

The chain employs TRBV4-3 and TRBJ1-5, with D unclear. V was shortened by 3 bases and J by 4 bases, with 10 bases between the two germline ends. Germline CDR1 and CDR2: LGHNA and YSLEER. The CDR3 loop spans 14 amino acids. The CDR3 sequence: CASSQSRGNQPQHF. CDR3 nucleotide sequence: TGCGCCAGCAGCCAGTCGCGGGGAAATCAGCCCCAGCATTTT.

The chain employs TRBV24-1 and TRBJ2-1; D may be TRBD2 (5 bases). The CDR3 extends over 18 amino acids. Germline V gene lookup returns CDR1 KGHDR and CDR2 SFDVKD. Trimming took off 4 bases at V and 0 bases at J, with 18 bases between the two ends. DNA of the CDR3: TGTGCCACCAGTGACGTAACCCCCGTAGCGAGCTCCTACAATGAGCAGTTCTTC. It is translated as CATSDVTPVASSYNEQFF.

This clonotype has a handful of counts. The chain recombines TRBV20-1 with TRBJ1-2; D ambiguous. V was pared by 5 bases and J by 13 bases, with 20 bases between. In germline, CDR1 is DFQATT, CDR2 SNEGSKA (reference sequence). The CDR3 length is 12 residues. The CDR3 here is CSAQVETIRFTF. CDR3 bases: TGCAGTGCTCAGGTCGAGACTATCAGGTTCACCTTC.

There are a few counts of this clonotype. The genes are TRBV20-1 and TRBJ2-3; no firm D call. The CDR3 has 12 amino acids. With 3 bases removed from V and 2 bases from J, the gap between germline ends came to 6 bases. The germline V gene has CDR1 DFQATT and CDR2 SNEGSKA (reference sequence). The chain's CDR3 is CSASGSTDTQYF. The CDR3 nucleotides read TGCAGTGCTAGTGGTTCCACAGATACGCAGTATTTT.

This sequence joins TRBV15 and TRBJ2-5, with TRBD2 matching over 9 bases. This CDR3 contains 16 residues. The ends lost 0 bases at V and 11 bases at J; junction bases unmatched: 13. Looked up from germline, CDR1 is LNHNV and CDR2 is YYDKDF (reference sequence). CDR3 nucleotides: TGTGCCACCAGCAGAGATAGGGGTAGCGGGAGCTATGAGCAGTACTTC. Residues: CATSRDRGSGSYEQYF.